Detailed here is one T cell receptor beta chain. The CDR3 extends over 13 amino acids. Trimming stripped 8 bases from V and 3 bases from J, with 14 bases between. Per the germline V gene, CDR1 is LNHNV and CDR2 is YYDKDF (reference sequence). Survey-level TCR beta sequencing used the immunoSEQ assay. Clones were sequenced by immunoSEQ multiplex PCR, and TCRdb holds only the in-frame ones, with some missing. The data hold about 50,000 clones, with over 85% observed a single time. The rearrangement uses TRBV15 and TRBJ2-7; D is uncertain. Sequenced input: PBMCs. This TCR derives from a man aged 40-50 years with rheumatoid arthritis. The CDR3 DNA reads as TGTGCCACCTCCTCCACTTCTTACTACGAGCAGTACTTC. Translating gives CATSSTSYYEQYF.